This TCR beta chain emerged from a study of cytomegalovirus exposure and HLA in healthy donors. Study-wide background: From HLA-typed donors, an early data release held tens of millions of unique TCRs. Study-wide results and limits: The authors confirmed in vitro that three CMV-associated chains were specific for CMV antigens. Previous analysis showed most TCR beta V segments were productive about 90% or about 30% of the time.

About this clone itself: The antigen remains unidentified.

The V and J ends lost 9 bases and 8 bases respectively, with 13 bases between them. The length of the CDR3 is 11 residues. Germline V gene data show CDR1 as MNHEY and CDR2 as SVGAGI. Researchers ran the PCR with 60 Vbeta and 13 Jbeta primers. Produced via immunoSEQ multiplex PCR; TCRdb's table is partial and in-frame only. The table shows about 170,000 clones, with 75% to 80% occurring only once. The receptor was isolated from a woman aged 45-65 years in good health and CMV-seropositive. V and J are TRBV6-5 and TRBJ1-2; a possible D gene is TRBD1 (6 bases). Sequenced: PBMCs. CDR3 coding DNA: TGTGCCAGTACTACAGGGAGCGGCTACACCTTC. Protein sequence: CASTTGSGYTF.